The 13 T cell receptor beta chains presented below share a single source sample, sequenced in a study of post-analysis software for immune sequencing data. The study, taken as a whole, reports: A few TRBV segments (TRBV5-6, TRBV5-1 and TRBV20-1 among them) occurred more frequently in patients than in controls.

These receptors have no known antigen. Unique molecular identifiers had been added to the TCR beta cDNA libraries. TCRdb independently ran MiXCR on the PCR reads; one entry per CDR3 protein. The sample lists approximately 770,000 distinct CDR3 sequences; about half were seen once. Sequenced sample: blood. Every receptor here comes from a girl aged 5-17 years with multiple sclerosis.

This clonotype was counted at least ten times. The rearrangement links TRBV5-6 to TRBJ1-2; D not certain. Trimming took 2 bases from V and 4 from J, leaving 15 bases between them. The CDR3 runs to 15 residues. Germline lookup yields CDR1 SGHDT and CDR2 YYEEEE. The CDR3 nucleotides read TGTGCCAGCAGCTTCGGCACCTTCGGAGCCTATGGCTACACCTTC. It translates to CASSFGTFGAYGYTF.

This clonotype turned up a few times. V gene TRBV7-9 combines with J gene TRBJ2-1; 8 nucleotides agree with TRBD1. Germline V gene lookup returns CDR1 SEHNR and CDR2 FQNEAQ (reference sequence). The CDR3 is 15 residues long. Trimming at V came to 5 bases and at J to 8 bases, leaving 11 bases not matched to a gene. Here the CDR3 reads CASSLGTLDRDEQFF. CDR3 DNA: TGTGCCAGCAGCCTCGGGACTTTGGACAGGGATGAGCAGTTCTTC.

There are a few counts of this clonotype. The chain joins TRBV7-8 to TRBJ2-5, with D tentatively TRBD1 (5 bases). The V and J ends lost 1 base and 2 bases respectively, with 11 bases between them. Germline CDR1 reads SGHVS; CDR2 reads FQNEAQ. CDR3 length equals 15 residues. The chain's CDR3 is CASSLGPDIQETQYF. CDR3 nucleotides: TGTGCCAGCAGCTTAGGCCCGGACATTCAAGAGACCCAGTACTTC.

In this sample, this clonotype turned up a few times. The chain couples TRBV6-2 or TRBV6-3 to TRBJ2-7; D ambiguous. The CDR3 spans 16 residues. The ends were cut back, 0 bases at V and 2 bases at J, with 14 bases in the middle. Germline V lookup: CDR1 MNHEY, CDR2 SVGEGT. Here the CDR3 reads CASSYSTGLAAYEQYF. In DNA form, the CDR3 reads TGTGCCAGCAGTTACTCGACTGGGCTCGCTGCCTACGAGCAGTACTTC.

This chain uses TRBV5-1 with TRBJ2-1; 10 nucleotides line up with TRBD2. Germline V gene sequence: CDR1 SGHRS, CDR2 YFSETQ. CDR3 size: 16 residues. Trimming removed 3 bases from V and 2 bases from J; junction bases left unmatched: 5. This chain's CDR3 is CASSSEREGPYNEQFF. The CDR3 DNA reads TGCGCCAGCAGCTCCGAGCGGGAGGGCCCCTACAATGAGCAGTTCTTC.

The V gene is TRBV7-2, the J gene TRBJ2-1; TRBD2 matches at 15 bases. With 5 bases clipped from V and 9 bases from J, the junction kept 14 bases outside the gene matches. This CDR3 spans 18 amino acids. The V gene's germline CDR1 is SGHTA and CDR2 FQGNSA. The DNA for the CDR3 is TGTGCCAGCAGCCTGAGAGTCGGACTAGCGGGAGGGCCGGGTGAGCAGTTCTTC. Translating gives CASSLRVGLAGGPGEQFF.

The genes are TRBV27 and TRBJ2-2, with D perhaps TRBD1 (5 bases). The length of the CDR3 is 16 residues. V lost 2 bases, J lost 1 base, and 11 bases lay in between. Germline V gives CDR1 MNHEY, CDR2 SMNVEV (reference sequence). The CDR3 loop is CASSLGAGLNTGELFF. The CDR3 bases are TGTGCCAGCAGTTTAGGGGCAGGCCTGAACACCGGGGAGCTGTTTTTT.

The V call is TRBV3-1, the J call TRBJ2-1; perhaps TRBD2 as D (7 bases). Trimming removed 4 bases at V and 3 bases at J, with 16 bases between. This CDR3 has 16 amino acids. Germline V gene data show CDR1 as LGHDT and CDR2 as YNNKEL (reference sequence). CDR3 sequence (DNA): TGTGCCAGCAGCCCGACCGAGGGAGGGGGCTACAATGAGCAGTTCTTC. Amino acids: CASSPTEGGGYNEQFF.

In its sample, this clonotype was seen a few times. CDR3 coding DNA: TGTGCCAGCAGTTTTGAGGGACCACCCGATTCAGGGACCCAGTACTTC. Its translation is CASSFEGPPDSGTQYF. V is TRBV28 and J is TRBJ2-5, with D possibly called TRBD1 or TRBD2 (5 bases each). The CDR3 loop spans 16 amino acids. Looked up from germline, CDR1 is MDHEN and CDR2 is SYDVKM. V was shortened by 3 bases and J by 7 bases, with 21 bases between the two germline ends.

The chain carries TRBV20-1 and TRBJ2-1; D is uncertain. The J call is in doubt because the DNA end fits TRBJ1-1 better. The CDR3 is 15 amino acids. Per germline, CDR1 DFQATT and CDR2 SNEGSKA (reference sequence). The CDR3 sequence is CSARPGWQLNTEAFF. The CDR3 coding sequence is TGCAGTGCTAGACCCGGGTGGCAACTCAACACTGAAGCTTTCTTT.

The chain joins TRBV5-7 to TRBJ2-1, with D perhaps matching TRBD2 (5 bases). TRBV5-7 is recorded as an ORF, its role being uncertain. CDR3 size: 16 residues. Trimming took 0 bases from V and 2 from J, leaving 12 bases between them. CDR3 in amino acids: CASSLAGERPYNEQFF. Here the CDR3 DNA reads TGTGCCAGCAGCTTGGCCGGGGAGCGGCCCTACAATGAGCAGTTCTTC.

This clonotype was counted between two and nine times. This chain joins TRBV27 and TRBJ2-4; D may correspond to TRBD1 or TRBD2 (5 bases each). The end of the DNA is better explained by TRBJ2-7, so the J call may be wrong. Germline V gene data show CDR1 as MNHEY and CDR2 as SMNVEV (reference sequence). This CDR3 contains 15 residues. CDR3 nucleotide sequence: TGTGCCAGCAGTTTAAGGGTCCGGGACCCCCGCGAGCAGTACTTC. Its translation: CASSLRVRDPREQYF.

This chain connects TRBV6-1 to TRBJ2-7; 8 bases map to TRBD2. Trimming cost V 0 bases and J 0 bases; bases outside gene matches: 7. This CDR3 contains 17 residues. The germline gives CDR1 MNHNS, CDR2 SASEGT. The CDR3 sequence is CASSEARDSGVSYEQYF. Written as DNA, the CDR3 is TGTGCCAGCAGTGAAGCGCGGGATAGCGGGGTCTCCTACGAGCAGTACTTC.